What follows describes a single T cell receptor beta chain. The CDR3 loop spans 15 amino acids. Germline loops: CDR1 SGHTA, CDR2 FQGNSA. V lost 1 base and J 4 bases, leaving 13 bases between the germline ends. This entry comes from a study of shared clonotypes between healthy human individuals. On the study more broadly: Those who served as donors were a couple of women and a few men between the ages of 18 and 49.

Assay runs were performed at deep level. Here immunoSEQ multiplex PCR was the method, and the copy in TCRdb shows in-frame clones only, minus some. Of 2 million to 3 million clones detected, 93% appear once; the ten largest clones hold about 0.34%. V and J are TRBV7-2 and TRBJ1-1, with TRBD1 as a possible D gene (5 bases). The sample was naive CD4+ T cells from PBMCs. The subset denotes: CD45RA+ positively selected. The origin of this receptor is a man aged 18 to 35 in good health. Some clones in this sample may be carry-over from other donors' samples. The DNA of the CDR3 is TGTGCCAGCAGCTTAGTGGAGGGGAGACTCACTGAAGCTTTCTTT. It codes for CASSLVEGRLTEAFF. The full variable domain, rest sourced from reference TRBV7-2 and TRBJ1-1, is GAGVSQSPSNKVTEKGKDVELRCDPISGHTALYWYRQSLGQGLEFLIYFQGNSAPDKSGLPSDRFSAERTGGSVSTLTIQRTQQEDSAVYLCASSLVEGRLTEAFFGQGTRLTVV.